This TCR beta chain was observed in a study of T-cell memory formation after mild COVID-19. Whole-study context: For the most part, TCR clusters were specific to one donor. Overall study findings and caveats: A second wave of clones peaked on day 37, and their SARS-CoV-2 specificity went unconfirmed. Contracting clones localized mainly to CM and EM when CD4+ and mainly to EMRA when CD8+. That cross-reactive memory joined was suggested by some responding clones appearing in pre-infection memory.

A single record per CDR3 protein comes from TCRdb applying MiXCR to the 5' RACE reads. Among hundreds of thousands of distinct CDR3 sequences, 18% were seen once, and the ten largest hold about 12%. Remarks on this clonotype: What it recognizes is unknown.

The sample comprised PBMCs or a T cell subset sorted from them (not recorded which). This TCR came from an adult woman who had mild COVID-19 (a few samples of this study predate the infection). Cell type and time point are not known.

CDR3 residues: CATSDFSRGGKNEQFF. CDR3 nucleotide sequence: TGTGCCACCAGTGATTTCTCTCGCGGGGGGAAGAATGAGCAGTTCTTC. J is TRBJ2-1 and V is TRBV24-1; TRBD2 aligns across 8 bases. With 1 base clipped from V and 7 bases from J, the junction kept 8 bases outside the gene matches. CDR1 and CDR2 from the germline V gene are KGHDR and SFDVKD. This CDR3 has 16 residues.